There are a few counts of the clone carrying this TCR beta chain. These data are taken from a study of technical replicates of blood from several donors. Clones were sequenced by immunoSEQ multiplex PCR, and TCRdb holds only the in-frame ones, with some missing. Of roughly 80,000 clones detected, 85% to 95% appear once; the ten largest clones hold 0.35% to 0.45%. V lost 0 bases and J 7 bases, leaving 10 bases between the germline ends. Looked up from germline, CDR1 is SGDLS and CDR2 is YYNGEE. This CDR3 spans 14 amino acids. This sequence originates from a human donor in good health. This sequence joins TRBV9 and TRBJ1-4; no clear D. The sample taken for sequencing was T cells isolated from PBMCs. The CDR3 DNA is TGTGCCAGCAGCGTAGCTAACGGCGGTGAAAAACTGTTTTTT. Encoded protein: CASSVANGGEKLFF.